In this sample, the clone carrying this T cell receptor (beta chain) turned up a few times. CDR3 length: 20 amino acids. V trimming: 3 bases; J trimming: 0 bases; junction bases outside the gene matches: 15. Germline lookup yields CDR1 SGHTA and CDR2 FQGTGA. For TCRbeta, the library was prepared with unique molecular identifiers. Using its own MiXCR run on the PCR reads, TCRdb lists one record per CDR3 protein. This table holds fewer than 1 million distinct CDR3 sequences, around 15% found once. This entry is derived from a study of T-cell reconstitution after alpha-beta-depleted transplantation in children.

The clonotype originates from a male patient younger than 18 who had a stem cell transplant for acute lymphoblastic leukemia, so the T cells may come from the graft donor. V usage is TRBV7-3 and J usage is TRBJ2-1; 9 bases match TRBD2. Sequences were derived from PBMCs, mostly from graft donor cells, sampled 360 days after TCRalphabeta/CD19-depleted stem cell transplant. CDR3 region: CASSFAAGGPKLSSYNEQFF. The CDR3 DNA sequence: TGTGCCAGCAGCTTTGCGGCGGGAGGGCCTAAATTGAGCTCCTACAATGAGCAGTTCTTC.